A single sample gave rise to the 15 T cell receptor beta chains below, sequenced in a study of blood T cell repertoires in COVID-19. Profiled with immunoSEQ multiplex PCR; TCRdb holds only in-frame clones, not every one. The sample yields approximately 50,000 clones, around 83% seen once. The sequencing input was peripheral blood. All receptors derive from a man in his sixties with acute or convalescent COVID-19.

The V call is TRBV28, the J call TRBJ1-1, with D unclear. The germline V gene encodes CDR1 MDHEN and CDR2 SYDVKM. This CDR3 region has 11 residues. Trimming removed 3 bases from V and 9 bases from J, with 8 bases in between. CDR3 protein: CASSFGGKAFF. As DNA, the CDR3 is TGTGCCAGCAGTTTCGGAGGTAAAGCTTTCTTT.

The CDR3 DNA sequence: TGTGCCAGCAGCGTAATAGGGACTAGCCGTAACAATGAGCAGTTCTTC. Residues: CASSVIGTSRNNEQFF. This sequence joins TRBV9 and TRBJ2-1; 9 positions match TRBD2. Germline V CDR1 and CDR2: SGDLS, YYNGEE. This CDR3 spans 16 amino acids. V lost 1 base to trimming and J lost 5 bases; unmatched junction nucleotides: 7.

The chain employs TRBV19 and TRBJ1-5; 10 nucleotides align to TRBD1. The V segment lost 3 bases and the J segment 6 bases; nucleotides outside the gene matches: 11. The CDR3 covers 17 residues. Germline V gene data show CDR1 as LNHDA and CDR2 as SQIVND (reference sequence). The CDR3 DNA reads as TGTGCCAGTAGTATGAAACCCCGGGACAGGGGCTTTCAGCCCCAGCATTTT. Encoded protein: CASSMKPRDRGFQPQHF.

This chain joins TRBV2 and TRBJ1-1, with 7 bases fitting TRBD1. CDR1 and CDR2 (germline): SNHLY, FYNNEI. The V segment lost 6 bases and the J segment 0 bases; nucleotides outside the gene matches: 10. The CDR3 runs to 16 residues. CDR3 nucleotide sequence: TGTGCCAGCAGAGGGGGAACGGGACAGATGAACACTGAAGCTTTCTTT. Protein sequence: CASRGGTGQMNTEAFF.

V usage is TRBV2 and J usage is TRBJ1-1; TRBD1 matches at 9 bases. The CDR3 covers 13 residues. J lost 5 bases, V lost 6 bases, and 4 bases had no gene match. From germline, CDR1 is SNHLY and CDR2 FYNNEI. The CDR3 region has the DNA TGTGCCAGCAGGGGGACAGGGATAACTGAAGCTTTCTTT. Translation gives CASRGTGITEAFF.

J is TRBJ2-2 and V is TRBV30; 11 nucleotides line up with TRBD1. This CDR3 spans 11 amino acids. With V trimmed by 8 bases and J by 11 bases, 4 bases remained unmatched. In germline, CDR1 is GTSNPN, CDR2 SVGIG (reference sequence). The CDR3 nucleotides read TGTGCCCAGGACAGGGGGCGAGAGCTGTTTTTT. Its protein product is CAQDRGRELFF.

V usage is TRBV12-3 or TRBV12-4 and J usage is TRBJ2-5; 7 bases fit TRBD2. The CDR3 runs to 13 residues. The V gene end was trimmed by 5 bases and the J gene end by 3 bases; junction bases not matched to a gene: 3. The CDR3 bases are TGTGCCAGCAGTCGGGGAGGGGAAGAGACCCAGTACTTC. It specifies CASSRGGEETQYF.

The V and J genes are TRBV6-5 and TRBJ1-2; D is ambiguous. From germline, CDR1 is MNHEY and CDR2 SVGAGI. CDR3 size: 12 residues. Trimming took off 8 bases at V and 8 bases at J, with 15 bases between the two ends. CDR3 nucleotide sequence: TGTGCCAGCTGGCGGCGAGTGGAAGGCTACACCTTC. Translated, it gives CASWRRVEGYTF.

This chain links TRBV6-6 with TRBJ1-5, with D possibly being TRBD1 (5 bases). Trimming took 6 bases from V and 0 from J, leaving 6 bases between them. Germline V lookup: CDR1 MNHNY, CDR2 SVGAGI (reference sequence). CDR3 size: 13 residues. CDR3 region: CASRDISNQPQHF. CDR3 in DNA: TGTGCCAGCAGGGACATTAGCAATCAGCCCCAGCATTTT.

This sequence joins TRBV30 and TRBJ2-7; 7 positions match TRBD2. V shed 2 bases and J 0 bases; nucleotides not matched to a gene: 10. The CDR3 runs 16 residues. In germline, CDR1 is GTSNPN, CDR2 SVGIG (reference sequence). CDR3 coding DNA: TGTGCCTGGAGTAAGGGGCTCGGGACTACCTCCTACGAGCAGTACTTC. Residues: CAWSKGLGTTSYEQYF.

This sequence joins TRBV11-2 and TRBJ2-7, with 9 bases that match TRBD2. This CDR3 has 14 residues. Germline CDR1 reads SGHAT; CDR2 reads FQNNGV. Germline trimming cut 6 bases from V and 2 bases from J; bases unmatched to any gene: 5. The CDR3: CASRAGLAPYEQYF. The CDR3 DNA is TGTGCCAGCAGGGCGGGACTAGCTCCCTACGAGCAGTACTTC.

The chain combines TRBV6-2 or TRBV6-3 with TRBJ2-7; 8 bases align to TRBD2. After removal of 6 bases from V and 1 base from J, the junction contained 8 bases not matched to a gene. The CDR3 consists of 15 residues. Germline V lookup: CDR1 MNHEY, CDR2 SVGEGT. This CDR3 reads CASSESLAVSYEQYF. The CDR3 DNA follows: TGTGCCAGCAGCGAGTCACTAGCGGTTTCCTACGAGCAGTACTTC.

For the CDR3, the DNA is TGCGCCAGCAGCGGGGGACAGGGGCGCATCCCAGCTTATGAAAAACTGTTTTTT. Protein: CASSGGQGRIPAYEKLFF. The chain couples TRBV5-1 to TRBJ1-4; 10 bases fit TRBD1. Germline-derived CDR1 and CDR2 are SGHRS and YFSETQ. J lost 6 bases, V lost 4 bases, and 15 bases had no gene match. This CDR3 is 18 amino acids long.

The chain uses TRBV30 and TRBJ2-7, with 7 bases identical to TRBD2. CDR3 length: 15 residues. V trimming: 1 base; J trimming: 3 bases; junction bases outside the gene matches: 9. From germline, CDR1 is GTSNPN and CDR2 SVGIG (reference sequence). The CDR3 reads CAWSGVAGVVYEQYF. DNA for the CDR3: TGTGCCTGGAGTGGGGTGGCGGGAGTTGTCTACGAGCAGTACTTC.

The rearrangement uses TRBV19 and TRBJ1-5, with 8 nucleotides matching TRBD1. The length of the CDR3 is 14 residues. In germline, CDR1 is LNHDA, CDR2 SQIVND (reference sequence). Losses at the gene ends were 6 bases for V and 4 bases for J; bases not matched to a gene: 5. Here the CDR3 reads CASRLRTGNQPQHF. The CDR3 DNA reads as TGTGCCAGTAGGCTCAGGACAGGGAATCAGCCCCAGCATTTT. Using reference TRBV19 and TRBJ1-5 for the parts outside the CDR3, the full variable domain is DGGITQSPKYLFRKEGQNVTLSCEQNLNHDAMYWYRQDPGQGLRLIYYSQIVNDFQKGDIAEGYSVSREKKESFPLTVTSAQKNPTAFYLCASRLRTGNQPQHFGDGTRLSIL.